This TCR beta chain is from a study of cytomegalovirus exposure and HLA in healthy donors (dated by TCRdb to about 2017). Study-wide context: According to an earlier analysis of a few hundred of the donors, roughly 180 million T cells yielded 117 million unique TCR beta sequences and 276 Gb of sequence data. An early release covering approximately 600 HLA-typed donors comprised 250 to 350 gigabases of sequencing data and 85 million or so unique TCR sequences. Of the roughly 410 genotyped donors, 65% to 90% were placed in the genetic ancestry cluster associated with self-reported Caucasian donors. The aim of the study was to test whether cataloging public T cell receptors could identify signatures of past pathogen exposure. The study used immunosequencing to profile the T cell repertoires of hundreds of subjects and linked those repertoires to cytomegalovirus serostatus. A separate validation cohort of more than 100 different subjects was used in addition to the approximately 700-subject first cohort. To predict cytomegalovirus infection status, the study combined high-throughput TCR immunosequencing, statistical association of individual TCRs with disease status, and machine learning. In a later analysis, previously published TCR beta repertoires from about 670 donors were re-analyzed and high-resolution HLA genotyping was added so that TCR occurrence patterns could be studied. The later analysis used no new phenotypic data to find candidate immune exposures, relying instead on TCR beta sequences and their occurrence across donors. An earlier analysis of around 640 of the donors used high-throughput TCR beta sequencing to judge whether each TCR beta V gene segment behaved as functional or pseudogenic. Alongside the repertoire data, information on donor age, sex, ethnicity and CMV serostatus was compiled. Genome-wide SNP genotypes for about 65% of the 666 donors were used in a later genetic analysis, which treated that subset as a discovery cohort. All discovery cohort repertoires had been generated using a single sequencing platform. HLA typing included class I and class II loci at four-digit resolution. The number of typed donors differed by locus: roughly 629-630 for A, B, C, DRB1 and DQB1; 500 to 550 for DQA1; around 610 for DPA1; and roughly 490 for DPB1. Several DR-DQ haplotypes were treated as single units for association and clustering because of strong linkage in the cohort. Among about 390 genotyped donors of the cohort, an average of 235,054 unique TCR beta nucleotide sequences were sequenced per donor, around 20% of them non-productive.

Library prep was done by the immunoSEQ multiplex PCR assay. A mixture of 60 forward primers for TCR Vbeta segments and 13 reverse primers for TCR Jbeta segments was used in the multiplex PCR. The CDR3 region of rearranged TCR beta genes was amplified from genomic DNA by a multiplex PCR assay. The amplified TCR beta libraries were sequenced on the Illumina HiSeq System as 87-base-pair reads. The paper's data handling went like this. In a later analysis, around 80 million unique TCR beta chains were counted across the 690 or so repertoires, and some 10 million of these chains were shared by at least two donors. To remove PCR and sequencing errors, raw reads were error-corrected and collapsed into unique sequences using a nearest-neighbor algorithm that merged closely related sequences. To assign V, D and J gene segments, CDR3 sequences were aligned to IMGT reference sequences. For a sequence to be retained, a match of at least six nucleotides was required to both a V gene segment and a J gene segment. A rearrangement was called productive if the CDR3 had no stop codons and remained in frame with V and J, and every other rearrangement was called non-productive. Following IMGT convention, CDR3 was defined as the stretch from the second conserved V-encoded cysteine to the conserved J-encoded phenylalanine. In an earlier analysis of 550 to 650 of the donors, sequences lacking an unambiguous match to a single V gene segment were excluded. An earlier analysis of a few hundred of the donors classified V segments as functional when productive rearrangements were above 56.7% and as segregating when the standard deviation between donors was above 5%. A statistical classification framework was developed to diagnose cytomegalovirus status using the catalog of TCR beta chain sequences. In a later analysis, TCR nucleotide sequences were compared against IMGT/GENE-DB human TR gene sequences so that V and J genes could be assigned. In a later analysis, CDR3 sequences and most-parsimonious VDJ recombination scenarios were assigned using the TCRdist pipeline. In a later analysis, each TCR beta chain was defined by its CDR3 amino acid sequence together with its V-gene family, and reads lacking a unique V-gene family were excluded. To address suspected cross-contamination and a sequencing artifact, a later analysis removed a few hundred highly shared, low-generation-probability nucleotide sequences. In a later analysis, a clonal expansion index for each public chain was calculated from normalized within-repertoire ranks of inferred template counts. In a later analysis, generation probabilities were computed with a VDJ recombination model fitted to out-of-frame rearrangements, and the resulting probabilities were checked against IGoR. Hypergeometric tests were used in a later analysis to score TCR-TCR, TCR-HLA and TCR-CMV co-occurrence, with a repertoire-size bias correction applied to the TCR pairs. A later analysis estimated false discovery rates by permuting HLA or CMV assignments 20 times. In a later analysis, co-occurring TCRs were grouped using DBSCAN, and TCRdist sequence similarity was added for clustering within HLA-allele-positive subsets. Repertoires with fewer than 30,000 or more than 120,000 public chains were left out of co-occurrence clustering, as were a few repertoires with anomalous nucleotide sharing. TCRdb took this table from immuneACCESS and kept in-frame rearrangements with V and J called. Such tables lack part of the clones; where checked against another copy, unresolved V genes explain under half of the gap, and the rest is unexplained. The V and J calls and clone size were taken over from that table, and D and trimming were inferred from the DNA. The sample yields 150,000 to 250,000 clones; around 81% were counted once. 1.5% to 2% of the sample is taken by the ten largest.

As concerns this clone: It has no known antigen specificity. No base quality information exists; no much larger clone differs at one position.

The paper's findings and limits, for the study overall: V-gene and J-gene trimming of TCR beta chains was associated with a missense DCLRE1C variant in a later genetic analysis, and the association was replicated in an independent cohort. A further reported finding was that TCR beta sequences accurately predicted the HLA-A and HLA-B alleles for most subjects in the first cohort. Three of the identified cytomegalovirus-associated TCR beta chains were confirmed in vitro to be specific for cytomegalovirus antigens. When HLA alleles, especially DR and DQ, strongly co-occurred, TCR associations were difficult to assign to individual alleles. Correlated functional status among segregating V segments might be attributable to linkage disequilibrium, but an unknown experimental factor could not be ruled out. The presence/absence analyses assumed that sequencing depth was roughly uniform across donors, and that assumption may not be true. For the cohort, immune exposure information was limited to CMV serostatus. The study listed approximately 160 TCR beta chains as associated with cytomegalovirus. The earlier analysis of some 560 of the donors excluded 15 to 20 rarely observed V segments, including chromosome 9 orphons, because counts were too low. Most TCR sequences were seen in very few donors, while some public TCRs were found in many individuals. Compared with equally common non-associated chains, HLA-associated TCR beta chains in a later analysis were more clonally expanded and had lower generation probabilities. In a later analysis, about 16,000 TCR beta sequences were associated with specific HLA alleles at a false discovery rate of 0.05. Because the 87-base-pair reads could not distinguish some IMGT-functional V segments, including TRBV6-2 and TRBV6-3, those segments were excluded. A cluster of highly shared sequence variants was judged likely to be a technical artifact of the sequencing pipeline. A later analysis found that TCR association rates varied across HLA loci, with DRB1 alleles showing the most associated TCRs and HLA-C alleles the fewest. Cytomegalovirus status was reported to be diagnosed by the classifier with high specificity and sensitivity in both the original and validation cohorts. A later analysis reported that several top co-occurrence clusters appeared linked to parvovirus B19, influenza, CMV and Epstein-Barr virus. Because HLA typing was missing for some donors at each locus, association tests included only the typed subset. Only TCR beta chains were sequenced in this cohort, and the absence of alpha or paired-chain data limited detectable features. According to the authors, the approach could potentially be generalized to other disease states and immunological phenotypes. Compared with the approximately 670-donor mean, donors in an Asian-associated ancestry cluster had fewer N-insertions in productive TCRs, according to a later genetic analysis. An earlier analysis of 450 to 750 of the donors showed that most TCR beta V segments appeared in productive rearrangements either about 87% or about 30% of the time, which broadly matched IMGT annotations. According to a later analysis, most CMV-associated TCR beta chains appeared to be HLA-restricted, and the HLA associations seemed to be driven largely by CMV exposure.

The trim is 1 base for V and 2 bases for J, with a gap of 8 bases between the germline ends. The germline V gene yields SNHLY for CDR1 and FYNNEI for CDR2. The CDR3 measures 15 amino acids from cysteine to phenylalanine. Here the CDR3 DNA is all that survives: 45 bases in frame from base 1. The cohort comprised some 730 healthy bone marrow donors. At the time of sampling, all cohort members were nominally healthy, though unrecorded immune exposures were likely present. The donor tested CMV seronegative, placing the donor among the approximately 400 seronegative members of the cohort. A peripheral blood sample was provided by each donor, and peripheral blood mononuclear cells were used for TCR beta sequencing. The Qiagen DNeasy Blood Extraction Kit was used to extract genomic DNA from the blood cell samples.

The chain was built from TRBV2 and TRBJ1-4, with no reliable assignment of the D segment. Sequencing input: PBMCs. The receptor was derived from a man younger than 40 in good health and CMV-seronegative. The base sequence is TGTGCCAGCAGTGAAGTGAGCATTACTAATGAAAAACTGTTTTTT. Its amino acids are CASSEVSITNEKLFF.